Reported below is one TCR beta chain. Its antigen remains unidentified. The data belong to a study of T cell responses to AZD1222 COVID-19 vaccine. Regarding the study as a whole: Vaccination with two AZD1222 doses was followed by a rise in Spike-specific TCR breadth and depth. Without day 14 samples, only post-peak T cell repertoires were studied.

Method: immunoSEQ multiplex PCR; TCRdb's copy keeps in-frame clones and lacks some. This sample has some 150,000 clones, with just over 90% found just once. This specimen was peripheral blood, taken on day 0 of MenACWY control vaccination. The receptor was derived from an adult in good health.

CDR3: CASSLRVHEQFF. The CDR3 DNA sequence: TGTGCCAGCAGCTTACGGGTCCATGAGCAGTTCTTC. The chain is built from TRBV11-3 and TRBJ2-1; D is unclear. The CDR3 consists of 12 residues. With 2 bases removed from V and 8 bases from J, the gap between germline ends came to 7 bases. Germline CDR1 and CDR2: SGHNT and YENEEA.